A single sample gave rise to the 11 T cell receptor beta chains below, sequenced in a study of graft-versus-host responses after intestinal transplantation (TCRdb year 2021). The library was generated by the immunoSEQ multiplex PCR assay. In TCRdb, the immuneACCESS table is reduced to in-frame sequences with V and J assigned. These tables do not hold every clone; where another copy was compared, an unresolved V gene accounts for under half, and the others remain unexplained. Here the sample has roughly 64,000 clones; roughly nine tenths occur a single time. Of the sample, approximately 1.5% falls within the top ten clones. The meaning of the sample's time point label: cells obtained before transplantation from donor or recipient. These receptors' antigens are unknown. Source: unstimulated CD8+ T cells sorted from spleen or lymph node cells, taken before transplant. These TCRs come from a human donor who was the organ donor for an intestinal transplant.

For this clone: Other DNA variants within this sample encode the same CDR3. This sequence joins TRBV7-9 and TRBJ2-1; 7 nucleotides agree with TRBD2. J was trimmed by 0 bases and V by 5 bases; bases with no gene match: 4. The CDR3 spans 15 residues. CDR1 is SEHNR and CDR2 is FQNEAQ in the germline V gene (reference sequence). The CDR3 loop is CASSPSGSSYNEQFF. The CDR3 DNA reads as TGTGCCAGCAGCCCTAGCGGAAGCTCCTACAATGAGCAGTTCTTC.

The chain has TRBV5-4 and TRBJ2-1, with D possibly being TRBD1 (6 bases). Trimming left V 2 bases short and J 6 bases short, with 9 bases between. Germline CDR1 and CDR2: SGHNT and YYREEE (reference sequence). The CDR3 has 13 amino acids. DNA of the CDR3: TGTGCCAGCAGCTTCGGGACAATCAATGAGCAGTTCTTC. This translates into CASSFGTINEQFF.

The chain employs TRBV28 and TRBJ2-5; D remains ambiguous. The J call could be wrong; TRBJ2-7 is a better fit for the DNA end. CDR3 length: 17 amino acids. Germline CDR1 and CDR2: MDHEN and SYDVKM. The CDR3 DNA reads as TGTGCCAGCAGCCTATTGCCCGTCCTAGGTTGGTCCTACGAGCAGTACTTC. As protein: CASSLLPVLGWSYEQYF.

The genes are TRBV9 and TRBJ2-2, with 7 nucleotides matching TRBD1. Per the germline V gene, CDR1 is SGDLS and CDR2 is YYNGEE. CDR3 length: 16 residues. Trimming took 3 bases from V and 6 from J; bases not matched to a gene: 11. CDR3 DNA sequence: TGTGCCAGCAGCGGGCAGGGGGTTGTCACCCCCGGGGAGCTGTTTTTT. It codes for CASSGQGVVTPGELFF.

Points on this clone: The same CDR3 also results from other DNA sequences found in this sample. The chain uses TRBV5-6 and TRBJ1-5; D not resolved. From germline, CDR1 is SGHDT and CDR2 YYEEEE. Trimming removed 0 bases from V and 6 bases from J, with 7 bases in between. The CDR3 length is 13 residues. CDR3 region: CASSLGSGQPQHF. CDR3 nucleotide sequence: TGTGCCAGCAGCTTGGGGTCGGGTCAGCCCCAGCATTTT.

This rearrangement joins TRBV4-1 to TRBJ1-3, with D perhaps matching TRBD1 (6 bases). Germline CDR1 reads MGHRA; CDR2 reads YSYEKL. CDR3 size: 17 residues. Trimming removed 1 base from V and 8 bases from J, with 21 bases in between. The CDR3 nucleotides read TGCGCCAGCAGCCAAGCCTGGGGGCAGACGGCGGCGGACACCATATATTTT. The encoded protein is CASSQAWGQTAADTIYF.

J is TRBJ2-5 and V is TRBV9; 12 positions match TRBD2. The J call may be incorrect, as the DNA end agrees better with TRBJ2-7. Germline assignment: CDR1 SGDLS and CDR2 YYNGEE. This CDR3 is 17 amino acids long. Here the CDR3 DNA reads TGTGCCAGCAGCGCCCACGGACTAGCGGGGTTCAGCGACGAGCAGTACTTC. This translates into CASSAHGLAGFSDEQYF.

The chain recombines TRBV27 with TRBJ2-1, with D tentatively TRBD1 (6 bases). CDR1 and CDR2 (germline): MNHEY, SMNVEV (reference sequence). The CDR3 is 15 amino acids. V dropped 0 bases and J dropped 4 bases, with 10 bases sitting between them. Here the CDR3 reads CASSLSQGQYNEQFF. CDR3 in DNA: TGTGCCAGCAGTTTATCCCAAGGACAGTACAATGAGCAGTTCTTC.

This sequence joins TRBV19 and TRBJ2-1; 10 positions match TRBD2. V was pared by 1 base and J by 10 bases, with 10 bases of the junction left unmatched. CDR3 size: 16 residues. Germline loops: CDR1 LNHDA, CDR2 SQIVND (reference sequence). As DNA, the CDR3 is TGTGCCAGTAGTATAGGAAGCGGGAGGGCCGTTGGGGAGCAGTTCTTC. It encodes CASSIGSGRAVGEQFF. Filled out from reference TRBV19 and TRBJ2-1, the complete variable domain reads DGGITQSPKYLFRKEGQNVTLSCEQNLNHDAMYWYRQDPGQGLRLIYYSQIVNDFQKGDIAEGYSVSREKKESFPLTVTSAQKNPTAFYLCASSIGSGRAVGEQFFGPGTRLTVL.

CDR3 DNA: TGTGCCAGCAGCCATCCTAGCGGGAGTAACGTCGAACAGTTCTTC. Translated: CASSHPSGSNVEQFF. This sequence joins TRBV4-2 and TRBJ2-1; 10 nucleotides align to TRBD2. The V segment lost 3 bases and the J segment 13 bases; nucleotides outside the gene matches: 12. CDR3 size: 15 residues. From germline, CDR1 is LGHNA and CDR2 YNFKEQ.

The chain employs TRBV29-1 and TRBJ2-6; TRBD2 might be the D (6 bases). Deletions cut 3 bases from V and 0 bases from J, with 6 bases between. The CDR3 sequence is 14 residues long. Germline CDR1 SQVTM, CDR2 ANQGSEA. The chain's CDR3 is CSVEGLSGANVLTF. The CDR3, as DNA: TGCAGCGTTGAGGGACTCTCTGGGGCCAACGTCCTGACTTTC.